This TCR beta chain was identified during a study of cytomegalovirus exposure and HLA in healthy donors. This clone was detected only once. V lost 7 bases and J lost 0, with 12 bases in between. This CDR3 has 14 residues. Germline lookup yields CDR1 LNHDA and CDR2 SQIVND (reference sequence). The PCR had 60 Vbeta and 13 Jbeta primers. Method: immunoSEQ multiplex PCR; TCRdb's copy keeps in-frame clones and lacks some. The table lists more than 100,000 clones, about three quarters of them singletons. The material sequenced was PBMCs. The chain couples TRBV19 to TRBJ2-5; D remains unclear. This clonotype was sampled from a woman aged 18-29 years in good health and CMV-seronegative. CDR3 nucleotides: TGTGCCAGTAAGCAAGCGACGTACCAAGAGACCCAGTACTTC. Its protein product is CASKQATYQETQYF.